A selection of T cell receptor beta chains follows, all from one sample in a study of PD-1 blockade in classical Hodgkin lymphoma. Sequencing used immunoSEQ multiplex PCR; TCRdb keeps in-frame clones, though not all of them. This sample has 55,000 to 80,000 clones, with about 92% found just once. The material was peripheral blood mononuclear cells (PBMCs), obtained at baseline. The receptor source for this set is a human donor with classical Hodgkin lymphoma. Each CDR3 is given with its conserved first and last residue. D genes are given only for firm matches. Size values are once, few and many counts, or a class for expanded clones, and some rows have none.

>.|TRBV28|TRBJ2-1|.
CASGSLSGSYNEQFF
TGTGCCAGCGGATCCCTGTCCGGGTCCTACAATGAGCAGTTCTTC
>TRBD2|TRBV4-2|TRBJ2-7|.
CASSQDNASGSPFYEQYF
TGTGCCAGCAGCCAAGATAATGCTAGCGGGAGTCCCTTCTACGAGCAGTACTTC
>TRBD2|TRBV11-2|TRBJ2-5|.
CASSQGLAEIQETQYF
TGTGCCAGCAGCCAAGGACTAGCGGAGATCCAAGAGACCCAGTACTTC
>.|TRBV5-4|TRBJ2-5|.
CASQRGLETQYF
TGTGCCAGTCAACGGGGGCTGGAGACCCAGTACTTC
>.|TRBV7-9|TRBJ1-4|.
CASSATGSTNEKLFF
TGTGCCAGCAGCGCTACAGGGAGCACTAATGAAAAACTGTTTTTT
>.|TRBV7-3|TRBJ1-2|.
CASSLSGPLRAYGYTF
TGTGCCAGCAGCTTATCTGGCCCCCTCAGGGCCTATGGCTACACCTTC
>.|TRBV19|TRBJ2-1|once
CASSILGTQNNNEQFF
TGTGCCAGTAGTATCCTCGGGACGCAGAACAACAATGAGCAGTTCTTC
>TRBD2|TRBV19|TRBJ2-7|.
CATRSSGGEYEQYF
TGTGCCACCCGGTCCAGTGGGGGGGAGTACGAGCAGTACTTC
>.|TRBV6-5|TRBJ1-1|.
CASSYAGPQNTEAFF
TGTGCCAGCAGTTACGCGGGACCGCAGAACACTGAAGCTTTCTTT
>.|TRBV30|TRBJ2-1|.
CACQIGGNEQFF
TGTGCCTGCCAAATAGGGGGCAATGAGCAGTTCTTC
>.|TRBV5-1|TRBJ1-6|.
CASSSWTENSPLHF
TGCGCCAGCAGCAGCTGGACAGAAAATTCACCCCTCCACTTT
>TRBD2|TRBV9|TRBJ2-5|once
CASSVGGSGGKQETQYF
TGTGCCAGCAGCGTAGGGGGCAGCGGGGGAAAACAAGAGACCCAGTACTTC
>.|TRBV7-2|TRBJ2-1|.
CASSRSLEYNEQFF
TGTGCCAGCAGCAGAAGTCTAGAGTACAATGAGCAGTTCTTC
>TRBD1|TRBV19|TRBJ2-7|.
CASSETGAYEQYF
TGTGCCAGTAGCGAGACAGGGGCCTACGAGCAGTACTTC
>.|TRBV11-3|TRBJ2-2|.
CASSPRTQSPTNTGELFF
TGTGCCAGCAGCCCGCGGACCCAGTCCCCAACGAACACCGGGGAGCTGTTTTTT
>.|TRBV5-5|TRBJ2-1|.
CASSLERGRAGRNEQFF
TGTGCCAGCAGCTTGGAGAGGGGCAGGGCGGGGAGAAATGAGCAGTTCTTC
>.|TRBV7-9|TRBJ2-1|.
CASSLDSYNEQFF
TGTGCCAGCAGCTTAGACAGCTACAATGAGCAGTTCTTC
>TRBD2|TRBV27|TRBJ2-7|once
CASSPLTGLREEYF
TGTGCCAGTAGCCCTCTGACCGGACTCCGGGAGGAGTACTTC
>.|TRBV2|TRBJ2-1|.
CASSVSRDSDDEQFF
TGTGCCAGCAGTGTCAGTCGGGATAGCGATGATGAGCAGTTCTTC
>TRBD2|TRBV2|TRBJ2-1|.
CASSGAGGFNEQFF
TGTGCCAGCAGTGGAGCGGGGGGATTCAATGAGCAGTTCTTC
>TRBD2|TRBV2|TRBJ2-3|.
CASSGGAGADFSTDTQYF
TGTGCCAGCAGTGGCGGGGCGGGAGCTGATTTTAGCACAGATACGCAGTATTTT
>TRBD1|TRBV5-5|TRBJ1-1|.
CASIFAYRGSTEAFF
TGTGCCAGCATCTTCGCATACAGGGGTAGCACTGAAGCTTTCTTT
>TRBD1|TRBV6-4|TRBJ1-5|.
CASSLPTGSYSNQPQHF
TGTGCCAGCAGTCTACCGACAGGGAGCTATAGCAATCAGCCCCAGCATTTT
>.|TRBV6-5|TRBJ1-1|.
CASIHGNTEAFF
TGTGCCAGCATACACGGTAACACTGAAGCTTTCTTT
>.|TRBV7-2|TRBJ1-1|once
CASSLSPHLLNTEAFF
TGTGCCAGCAGCTTGTCTCCACACCTTCTGAACACTGAAGCTTTCTTT
>TRBD2|TRBV6-4|TRBJ2-3|.
CASSDWEWRGSGNTQYF
TGTGCCAGCAGTGACTGGGAGTGGCGGGGGAGCGGGAATACGCAGTATTTT
>.|TRBV7-3|TRBJ2-1|.
CASSYAGLANEQFF
TGTGCCAGCAGCTACGCAGGGCTAGCCAATGAGCAGTTCTTC
>.|TRBV30|TRBJ1-2|.
CAWRGYTF
TGTGCCTGGAGAGGTTACACCTTC
>.|TRBV12-5|TRBJ2-2|.
CASGLVQKEGALRGTHSGELFF
TGTGCTAGTGGTTTGGTACAGAAGGAGGGGGCCTTGAGGGGAACCCATTCCGGGGAGCTGTTTTTT
>.|TRBV7-6|TRBJ2-5|.
CASSLFARQGGKETQYF
TGTGCCAGCAGCTTATTTGCCCGACAGGGAGGAAAAGAGACCCAGTACTTC
>.|TRBV6-1|TRBJ2-5|.
CASSTRETQYF
TGTGCCAGCAGTACGAGGGAGACCCAGTACTTC
>TRBD2|TRBV30|TRBJ2-1|.
CAWTPPSGSAYNEQFF
TGTGCCTGGACCCCCCCGAGCGGGAGCGCCTACAATGAGCAGTTCTTC
>.|TRBV25-1|TRBJ2-7|.
CASSQGVLYEQYF
TGTGCCAGCAGCCAAGGGGTACTCTACGAGCAGTACTTC
>.|TRBV30|TRBJ1-3|.
CAWSTGTSSGNTIYF
TGTGCCTGGTCCACAGGGACAAGCTCTGGAAACACCATATATTTT
>.|TRBV27|TRBJ1-2|.
CASRAEGSSNYGYTF
TGTGCCAGCAGGGCAGAAGGGTCAAGTAACTATGGCTACACCTTC
>TRBD1|TRBV6-1|TRBJ1-2|.
CASRARDSGGLGYTF
TGTGCCAGCAGGGCCCGGGACAGTGGCGGATTGGGCTACACCTTC
>.|TRBV19|TRBJ2-7|.
CASSMGGDEQYF
TGTGCCAGTAGTATGGGGGGAGACGAGCAGTACTTC
>TRBD2|TRBV14|TRBJ2-1|.
CASSQGVGLAYHNEQFF
TGTGCCAGCAGCCAAGGGGTGGGACTAGCTTACCACAATGAGCAGTTCTTC
>.|TRBV7-6|TRBJ1-5|.
CASSLGRGTNQPQHF
TGTGCCAGCAGCTTAGGGAGGGGTACCAACCAGCCCCAGCATTTT
>.|TRBV28|TRBJ1-1|.
CASSRGGRGTEAFF
TGTGCCAGCAGTCGGGGGGGGCGAGGCACTGAAGCTTTCTTT
>.|TRBV29-1|TRBJ2-5|.
CSVDRDIQETQYF
TGCAGCGTTGACCGGGACATCCAAGAGACCCAGTACTTC
>.|TRBV27|TRBJ2-7|.
CASSFAVLYEQYF
TGTGCCAGCAGTTTTGCAGTACTCTACGAGCAGTACTTC
>.|TRBV9|TRBJ1-1|.
CASSILYGPNTEAFF
TGTGCCAGCAGCATTCTTTATGGGCCAAACACTGAAGCTTTCTTT
>TRBD2|TRBV4-2|TRBJ2-3|.
CASRDQWGLAGGANTDTQYF
TGTGCCAGCAGGGACCAGTGGGGTCTAGCGGGGGGAGCGAACACAGATACGCAGTATTTT
>.|TRBV6-5|TRBJ1-3|.
CASSFGGSGNTIYF
TGTGCCAGCAGTTTCGGGGGTTCTGGAAACACCATATATTTT
>.|TRBV9|TRBJ2-7|.
CASSGSGFDYEQYF
TGTGCCAGCAGCGGAAGCGGGTTCGACTACGAGCAGTACTTC
>TRBD2|TRBV6-4|TRBJ2-1|.
CASSPGTSGRQFF
TGTGCCAGCAGTCCCGGGACTAGCGGGAGACAGTTCTTC
>TRBD2|TRBV30|TRBJ2-1|.
CAWSVLWVAGSYNEQFF
TGTGCCTGGAGTGTACTGTGGGTAGCGGGCTCCTACAATGAGCAGTTCTTC
>.|TRBV10-3|TRBJ1-1|.
CAISVGQQNTEAFF
TGTGCCATCAGTGTGGGGCAGCAGAACACTGAAGCTTTCTTT
>.|TRBV4-1|TRBJ1-5|.
CASSQEGVNSNQPQHF
TGCGCCAGCAGCCAAGAAGGTGTGAATAGCAATCAGCCCCAGCATTTT
>TRBD1|TRBV29-1|TRBJ2-5|.
CSSPGQGDQETQYF
TGCAGCTCTCCGGGACAGGGGGACCAAGAGACCCAGTACTTC
>TRBD2|TRBV5-1|TRBJ2-7|.
CASSRGLAGPTPYEQYF
TGCGCCAGCAGCCGGGGACTAGCGGGCCCCACTCCCTACGAGCAGTACTTC
>.|TRBV9|TRBJ2-7|.
CASSPQPPGTFYEQYF
TGTGCCAGCAGCCCTCAACCCCCCGGGACATTCTACGAGCAGTACTTC
>.|TRBV28|TRBJ1-1|.
CASRLTAGGNTEAFF
TGTGCCAGCAGACTAACCGCGGGGGGGAACACTGAAGCTTTCTTT
>.|TRBV4-3|TRBJ2-5|.
CASSQDQGSFYGTQYF
TGCGCCAGCAGCCAAGACCAAGGATCTTTTTATGGGACCCAGTACTTC
>TRBD1|TRBV5-1|TRBJ1-4|.
CASSLGTGAPGLEKLFF
TGCGCCAGCAGCTTGGGGACAGGGGCCCCGGGATTGGAAAAACTGTTTTTT
>TRBD2|TRBV5-1|TRBJ2-2|.
CASSPALAGESGELFF
TGCGCCAGCAGCCCCGCACTAGCGGGAGAGTCCGGGGAGCTGTTTTTT